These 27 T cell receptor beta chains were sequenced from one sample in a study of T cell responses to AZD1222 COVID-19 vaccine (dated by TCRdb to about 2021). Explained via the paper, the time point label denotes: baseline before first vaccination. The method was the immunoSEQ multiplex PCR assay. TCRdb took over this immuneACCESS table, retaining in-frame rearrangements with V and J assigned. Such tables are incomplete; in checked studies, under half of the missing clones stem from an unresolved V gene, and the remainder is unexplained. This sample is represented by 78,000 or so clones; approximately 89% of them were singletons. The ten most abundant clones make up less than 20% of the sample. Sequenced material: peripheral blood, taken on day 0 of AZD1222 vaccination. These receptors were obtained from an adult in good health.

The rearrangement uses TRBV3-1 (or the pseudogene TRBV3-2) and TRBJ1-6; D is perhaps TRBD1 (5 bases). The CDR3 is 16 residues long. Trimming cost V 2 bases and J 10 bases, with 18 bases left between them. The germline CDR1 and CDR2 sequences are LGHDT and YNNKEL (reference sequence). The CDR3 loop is CASSQFSNRYRSPLHF. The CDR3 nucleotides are TGTGCCAGCAGCCAATTTAGTAACAGGTACCGCTCACCCCTCCACTTT.

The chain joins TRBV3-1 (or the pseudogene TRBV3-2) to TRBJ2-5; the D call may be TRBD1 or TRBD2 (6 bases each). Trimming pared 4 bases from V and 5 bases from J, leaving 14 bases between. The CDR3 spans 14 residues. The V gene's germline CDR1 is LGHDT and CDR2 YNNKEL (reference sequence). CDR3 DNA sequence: TGTGCCAGCAGCCGAACGGGGGCCGGGGAGACCCAGTACTTC. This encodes CASSRTGAGETQYF.

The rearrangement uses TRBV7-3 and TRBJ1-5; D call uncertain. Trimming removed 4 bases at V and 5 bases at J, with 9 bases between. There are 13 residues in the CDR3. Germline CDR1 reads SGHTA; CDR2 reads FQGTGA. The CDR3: CASSSGRDQPQHF. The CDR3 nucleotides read TGTGCCAGCAGCTCCGGTCGGGATCAGCCCCAGCATTTT.

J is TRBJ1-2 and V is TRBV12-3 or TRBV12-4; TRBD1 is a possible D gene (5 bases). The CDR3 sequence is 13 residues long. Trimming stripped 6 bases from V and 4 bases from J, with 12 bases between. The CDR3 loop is CASSPGGVYGYTF. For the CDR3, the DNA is TGTGCCAGCAGCCCGGGGGGGGTCTATGGCTACACCTTC.

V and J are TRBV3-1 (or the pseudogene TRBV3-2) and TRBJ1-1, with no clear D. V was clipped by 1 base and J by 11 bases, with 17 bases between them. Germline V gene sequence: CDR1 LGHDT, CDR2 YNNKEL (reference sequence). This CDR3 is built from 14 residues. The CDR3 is CASSQAGRRGYAFF. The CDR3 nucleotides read TGTGCCAGCAGCCAAGCGGGCCGGCGGGGTTACGCTTTCTTT.

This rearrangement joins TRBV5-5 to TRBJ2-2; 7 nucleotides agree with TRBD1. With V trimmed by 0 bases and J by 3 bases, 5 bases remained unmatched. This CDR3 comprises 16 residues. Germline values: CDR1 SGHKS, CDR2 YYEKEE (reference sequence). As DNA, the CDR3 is TGTGCCAGCAGCTTGGAAGGGGGCGGTTACACCGGGGAGCTGTTTTTT. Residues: CASSLEGGGYTGELFF.

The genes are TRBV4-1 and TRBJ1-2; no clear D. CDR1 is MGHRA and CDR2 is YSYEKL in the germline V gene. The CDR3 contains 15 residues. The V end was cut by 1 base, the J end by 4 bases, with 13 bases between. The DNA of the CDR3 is TGCGCCAGCAGCCAAGCCGGACCAGCTTCCTATGGCTACACCTTC. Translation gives CASSQAGPASYGYTF.

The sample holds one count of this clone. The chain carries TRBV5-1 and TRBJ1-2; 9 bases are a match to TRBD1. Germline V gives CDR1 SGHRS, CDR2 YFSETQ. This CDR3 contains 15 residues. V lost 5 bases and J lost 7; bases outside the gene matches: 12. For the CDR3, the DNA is TGCGCCAGCAGTGAAGGGCTACAGGGGGCAAGTGGCTACACCTTC. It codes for CASSEGLQGASGYTF.

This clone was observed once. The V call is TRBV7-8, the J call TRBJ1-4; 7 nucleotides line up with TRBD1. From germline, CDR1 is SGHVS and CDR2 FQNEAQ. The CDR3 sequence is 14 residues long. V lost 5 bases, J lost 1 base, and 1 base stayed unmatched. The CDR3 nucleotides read TGTGCCAGCAGCCGACAGGGAACTAATGAAAAACTGTTTTTT. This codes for CASSRQGTNEKLFF.

The CDR3 reads CASSQDGSNYGYTF. CDR3 nucleotides: TGCGCCAGCAGCCAAGATGGCTCGAACTATGGCTACACCTTC. V and J are TRBV4-3 and TRBJ1-2; D uncertain. The CDR3 totals 14 residues. CDR1 and CDR2 from the germline V gene are LGHNA and YSLEER. V lost 0 bases and J 2 bases, leaving 7 bases between the germline ends.

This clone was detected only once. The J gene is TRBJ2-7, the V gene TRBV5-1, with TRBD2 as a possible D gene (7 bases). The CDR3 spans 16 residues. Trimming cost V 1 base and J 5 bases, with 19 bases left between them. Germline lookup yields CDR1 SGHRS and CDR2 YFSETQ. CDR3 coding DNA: TGCGCCAGCAGCTTGCCCCTAGCGGCCCCAGGGGACGAGCAGTACTTC. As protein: CASSLPLAAPGDEQYF. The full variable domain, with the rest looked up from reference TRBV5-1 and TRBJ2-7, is KAGVTQTPRYLIKTRGQQVTLSCSPISGHRSVSWYQQTPGQGLQFLFEYFSETQRNKGNFPGRFSGRQFSNSRSEMNVSTLELGDSALYLCASSLPLAAPGDEQYFGPGTRLTVT.

This CDR3 reads CATVGTGGGSPLHF. DNA of the CDR3: TGTGCCACCGTCGGGACAGGGGGCGGGTCACCCCTCCACTTT. This chain connects TRBV10-3 to TRBJ1-6; 12 bases agree with TRBD1. Germline V CDR1 and CDR2: ENHRY, SYGVKD. V dropped 10 bases and J dropped 10; count of bases not matched to a gene: 8. The length of the CDR3 is 14 residues.

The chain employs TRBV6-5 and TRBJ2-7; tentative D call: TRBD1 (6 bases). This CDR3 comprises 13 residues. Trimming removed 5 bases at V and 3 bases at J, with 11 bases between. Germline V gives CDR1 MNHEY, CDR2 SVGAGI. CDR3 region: CASSHQQGYEQYF. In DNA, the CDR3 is TGTGCCAGCAGTCACCAACAGGGCTACGAGCAGTACTTC.

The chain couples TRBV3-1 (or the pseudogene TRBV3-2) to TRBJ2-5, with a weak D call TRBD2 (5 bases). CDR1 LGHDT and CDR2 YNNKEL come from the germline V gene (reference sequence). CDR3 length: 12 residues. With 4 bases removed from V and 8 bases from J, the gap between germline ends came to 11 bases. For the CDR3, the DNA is TGTGCCAGCAGCCGGACTGTTGGAACCCAGTACTTC. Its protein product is CASSRTVGTQYF.

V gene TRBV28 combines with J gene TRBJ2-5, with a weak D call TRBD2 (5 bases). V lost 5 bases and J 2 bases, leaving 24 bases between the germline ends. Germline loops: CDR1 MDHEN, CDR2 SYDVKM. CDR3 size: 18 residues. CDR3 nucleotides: TGTGCCAGCAGTCCAATCGTTTCGGGGATCAGATTACAAGAGACCCAGTACTTC. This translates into CASSPIVSGIRLQETQYF.

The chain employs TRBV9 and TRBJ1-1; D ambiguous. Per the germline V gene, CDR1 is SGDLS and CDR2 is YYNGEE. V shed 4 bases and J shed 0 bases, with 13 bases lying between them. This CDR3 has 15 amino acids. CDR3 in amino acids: CASSPRGVMNTEAFF. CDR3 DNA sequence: TGTGCCAGCAGCCCCCGTGGGGTGATGAACACTGAAGCTTTCTTT.

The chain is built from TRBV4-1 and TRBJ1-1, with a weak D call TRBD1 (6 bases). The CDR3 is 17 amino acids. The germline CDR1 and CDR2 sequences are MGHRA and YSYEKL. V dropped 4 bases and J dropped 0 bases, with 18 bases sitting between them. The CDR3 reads CASSLTGTRQMNTEAFF. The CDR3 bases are TGCGCCAGCAGCCTTACCGGGACACGACAGATGAACACTGAAGCTTTCTTT.

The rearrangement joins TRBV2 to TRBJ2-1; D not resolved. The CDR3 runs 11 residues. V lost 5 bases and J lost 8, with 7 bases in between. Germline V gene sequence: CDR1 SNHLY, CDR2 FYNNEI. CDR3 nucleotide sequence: TGTGCCAGCAGTCTCCAGGATGAGCAGTTCTTC. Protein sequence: CASSLQDEQFF. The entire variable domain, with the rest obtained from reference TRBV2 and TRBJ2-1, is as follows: EPEVTQTPSHQVTQMGQEVILRCVPISNHLYFYWYRQILGQKVEFLVSFYNNEISEKSEIFDDQFSVERPDGSNFTLKIRSTKLEDSAMYFCASSLQDEQFFGPGTRLTVL.

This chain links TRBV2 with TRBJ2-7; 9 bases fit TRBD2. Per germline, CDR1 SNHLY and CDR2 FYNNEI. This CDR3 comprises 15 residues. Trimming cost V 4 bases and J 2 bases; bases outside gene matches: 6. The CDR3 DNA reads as TGTGCCAGCAGTGTTCTAGGACTAGCGACCTACGAGCAGTACTTC. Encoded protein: CASSVLGLATYEQYF.

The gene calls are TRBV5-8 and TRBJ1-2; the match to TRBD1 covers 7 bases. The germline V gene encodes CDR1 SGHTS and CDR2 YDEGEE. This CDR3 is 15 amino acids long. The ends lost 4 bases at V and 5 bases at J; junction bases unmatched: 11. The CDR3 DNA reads TGTGCCAGCAGCCCAAATACAGGGGAGCGGTATGGCTACACCTTC. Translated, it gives CASSPNTGERYGYTF.

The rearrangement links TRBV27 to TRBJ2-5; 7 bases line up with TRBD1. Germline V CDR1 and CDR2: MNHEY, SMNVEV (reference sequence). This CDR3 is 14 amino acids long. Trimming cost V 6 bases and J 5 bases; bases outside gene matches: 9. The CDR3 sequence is CASRRQGEVETQYF. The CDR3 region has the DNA TGTGCCAGCAGACGACAGGGAGAGGTGGAGACCCAGTACTTC.

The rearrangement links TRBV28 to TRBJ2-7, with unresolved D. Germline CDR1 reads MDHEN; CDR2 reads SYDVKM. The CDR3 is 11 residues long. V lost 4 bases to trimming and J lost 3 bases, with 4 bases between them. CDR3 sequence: CASSWNYEQYF. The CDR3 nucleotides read TGTGCCAGCAGTTGGAACTACGAGCAGTACTTC.

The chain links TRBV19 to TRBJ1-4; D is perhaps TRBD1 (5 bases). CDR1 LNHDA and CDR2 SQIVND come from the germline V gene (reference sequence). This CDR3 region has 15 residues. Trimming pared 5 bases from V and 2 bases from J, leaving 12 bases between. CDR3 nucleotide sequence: TGTGCCAGTAGTCCTCAAGGGGAGACTAATGAAAAACTGTTTTTT. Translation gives CASSPQGETNEKLFF.

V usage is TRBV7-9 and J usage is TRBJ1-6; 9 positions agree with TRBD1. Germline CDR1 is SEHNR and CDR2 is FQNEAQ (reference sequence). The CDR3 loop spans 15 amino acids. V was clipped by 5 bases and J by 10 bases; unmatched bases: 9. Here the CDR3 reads CASSARDRVLSPLHF. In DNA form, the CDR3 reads TGTGCCAGCAGCGCCCGGGACAGGGTATTATCACCCCTCCACTTT.

The CDR3 region is CASRSGTGVETQYF. The CDR3 DNA follows: TGTGCCAGCAGATCCGGGACAGGGGTAGAGACCCAGTACTTC. The chain combines TRBV2 with TRBJ2-5; 10 nucleotides match TRBD1. Germline V CDR1 and CDR2: SNHLY, FYNNEI. Trimming cost V 6 bases and J 4 bases; bases outside gene matches: 5. The CDR3 has 14 residues.

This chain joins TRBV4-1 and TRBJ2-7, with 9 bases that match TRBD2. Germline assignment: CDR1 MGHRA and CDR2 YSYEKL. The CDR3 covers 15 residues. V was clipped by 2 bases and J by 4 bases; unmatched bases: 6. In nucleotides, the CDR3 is TGCGCCAGCAGCCAAAATAGCGGGAGCACGTACGAGCAGTACTTC. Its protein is CASSQNSGSTYEQYF.

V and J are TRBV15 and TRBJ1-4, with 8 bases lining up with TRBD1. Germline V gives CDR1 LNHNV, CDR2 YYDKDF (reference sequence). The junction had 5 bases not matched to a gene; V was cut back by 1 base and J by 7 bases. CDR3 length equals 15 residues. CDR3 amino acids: CATSRGTGSSEKLFF. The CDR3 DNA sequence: TGTGCCACCAGCAGAGGGACAGGGTCATCTGAAAAACTGTTTTTT.